This T cell receptor beta chain was sequenced during a study of T cells in Graves' hyperthyroidism and ophthalmopathy. Study-level results: In the blood, most expanded thyroid clonotypes above 0.001 appeared as well.

Notes on this clonotype: Its antigen is unidentified. A read error is possible here, since a much larger clone lies one base away.

RNA transcripts gave rise to amplified TCR beta CDR3 regions. HTBI primers were employed in a first-round RT-PCR of the TCR CDR3. In TCRdb, the multiplex PCR reads were re-called with MiXCR into one record per CDR3 protein. The sample includes roughly 150,000 distinct CDR3 sequences, less than 10% of them seen just once. CDR1 and CDR2 (germline): LGHDT, YNNKEL (reference sequence). CDR3 length: 15 amino acids. With 4 bases clipped from V and 3 bases from J, the junction kept 6 bases outside the gene matches. This chain uses TRBV3-1 with TRBJ1-2; TRBD1 matches 9 bases. Source material: blood. This receptor was obtained from a woman under 30 with Graves' hyperthyroidism that later progressed to Graves' ophthalmopathy. CDR3 bases: TGTGCCAGCAGCCGCGGGACAGGGCTTGACTATGGCTACACCTTC. Amino acid sequence: CASSRGTGLDYGYTF.